This T cell receptor beta chain was recorded in a study of blood T cell repertoires in COVID-19. Study-wide background: The origin of the acute and convalescent COVID-19 samples was the United States, Italy and Spain. From T cells, B-cell-depleted T cells, or PBMCs came the material, which was cDNA or gDNA.

V gave up 8 bases and J gave up 2 bases; unmatched junction bases: 5. Per germline, CDR1 MDHEN and CDR2 SYDVKM. The CDR3 spans 14 residues. Per the study methods: Reference gene primer amplification yielded estimated nucleated cell counts. The table came from immunoSEQ multiplex PCR; TCRdb's copy has only in-frame clones and leaves some out. V, J and clone size are those of that table, while D and trimming were read from the DNA. The repertoire holds 300,000 to 350,000 clones, with around 90% as singletons. Sequencing used PBMCs or T cells enriched from blood (not recorded which). The origin of this receptor is a woman aged 18-29 years with acute COVID-19. The chain carries TRBV28 and TRBJ1-2; TRBD1 agrees at 10 bases. The CDR3 nucleotides read TGTGCCAGCCGTCCGGGACAGGGGAACTATGGCTACACCTTC. It yields the protein CASRPGQGNYGYTF.